The subject of this entry is one T cell receptor beta chain. This clone has just a few counts. The clone's antigen remains unknown. No base quality information exists; no much larger clone differs at one position. The sample belongs to a study of beta chain features in type 1 diabetes (dated by TCRdb to 2017 to 2018). As for the study more broadly: Patients and healthy donors did not differ in mean age, gender distribution, total cell number or subset yield. A total of under 140,000,000 sorted cells were examined across all samples, and the number of cells per subset was strongly correlated with RNA yield. The study compared TCRB repertoires of sorted circulating CD4+ T cell subsets between recently diagnosed type 1 diabetes patients and matched healthy donors. Whereas all 28 donors provided naive and central memory subsets, regulatory and stem cell-like memory subsets were isolated from just 8 patients and about 8 healthy donors.

Overall study results and their limits: The naive, central memory and regulatory TCRB repertoires appeared to resemble one another more closely among patients than among healthy donors. Shorter templates might be favored by PCR, yet because patient and control samples were amplified and corrected together, any such skew would affect both groups equally. Type 1 diabetes patients showed a moderate but significant shortening of TCRB CDR3 length in all four CD4+ subsets. At VDJ recombination sites, type 1 diabetes patients had fewer insertions and more deleted nucleotides, which implies abnormalities in thymic rearrangement. Because small numbers of individuals were included in the HLA sub-analyses, any influence of HLA type on TCRB rearrangement was left unresolved. Because cDNA was sequenced instead of genomic DNA, highly expressing activated cells could be over-represented, though the groups showed no difference in activation or CD3 levels.

All of the isolated RNA was reverse transcribed with the High Capacity cDNA Reverse Transcription Kit, so expressed TCRB transcripts were sequenced. Naive, central memory and regulatory T cell samples underwent deep immunoSEQ sequencing, averaging roughly 3.5 million total reads per sample. Sorted cells were lysed in RLT buffer and RNA was extracted with DNase-treated RNeasy Micro or Mini kits, depending on cell number. Each cell subset was processed separately to prevent cross-contamination, with patient and healthy donor samples processed together. Using the immunoSEQ multiplex PCR, TCRB sequences were amplified from cDNA into 87-bp fragments spanning the CDR3 region. Sequencing of the amplicons was performed on the Illumina HiSeq platform. The published analysis was carried out like this. Synthetic template baselines were used to correct PCR bias computationally, reads within Hamming distance 2 were collapsed, and singletons that could not be merged were discarded. Reads were aligned against IMGT to assign V, D and J genes, CDR3 length and insertions or deletions at six rearrangement sites. Within each subset, clonotype counts were normalized to sorted cell number, and only after that were true diversity and Gini coefficients computed with the tcR R package. The overlap coefficient, calculated on TCRB nucleotide sequences, was used to quantify repertoire sharing. Out-of-frame TCRB sequences from naive cells were analyzed as a proxy for the pre-selection repertoire. In its TCRdb copy, this immuneACCESS table keeps in-frame sequences only and misses some clones. Where compared with another copy, unresolved V genes explain less than half of these, and the others have no known cause. D and trimming come from the DNA, and the V and J calls and clone size come from that table. The sample includes about 470,000 clones, with 30% observed a single time. The leading ten clones occupy almost 0.065% of the sample.

CDR1 and CDR2, looked up from the germline V gene (reference sequence), are SEHNR and FQNEAQ. At the junction V is shortened by 2 bases and J by 0 bases, with 11 bases in between. Spanning cysteine to phenylalanine, the CDR3 consists of 16 amino acids. Only CDR3 DNA remains: 48 bases, in frame from the first base. A single peripheral blood draw of about 116 mL on average was collected from each donor into heparinised tubes. Naive, central memory, regulatory and stem cell-like memory CD4+ T cells were sorted on a BD FACSAria II using a panel including CD45RO, CCR7, CD25, CD127, CD95 and CD27. Purity was above 95% for every sorted population. PBMCs were separated immediately by Lymphoprep density gradient centrifugation and were stained directly, without being cultured. To minimize batch effects, samples were stained and sorted in pairs, one healthy donor with one patient per experiment.

This receptor was identified in a man younger than 35 in good health. The rearrangement joined TRBV7-9 to TRBJ2-1, with no D gene named confidently. The sequencing input was naive CD4+ T cells from blood. The cell subset or site label corresponds to: true naive CD4+ T cells. The CDR3 corresponds to CASSLTFTLSYNEQFF. The nucleotide sequence is TGTGCCAGCAGCTTAACGTTCACACTCTCCTACAATGAGCAGTTCTTC.